The rows below give T cell receptor beta chains drawn from one sample of a study of radiotherapy plus CTLA-4 blockade in lung cancer. The method was immunoSEQ multiplex PCR; TCRdb's version includes in-frame clones alone and lacks a portion of them. Of approximately 76,000 clones listed, 78% are singletons. The sample in question was peripheral blood, obtained from a patient treated with radiotherapy plus ipilimumab. Every receptor here comes from a human donor with non-small cell lung cancer who had a partial response to radiotherapy plus ipilimumab. Some clones in this sample may be carry-over from other donors' samples. Each CDR3 is given with its conserved first and last residue. Each record gives: J gene, clone size, V gene, D gene, CDR3 DNA, CDR3 protein. The D gene is left open where the match is weak. Only part of the rows carry a size: once, few, many, or a class if the clone is expanded.

j_call: TRBJ1-1
clone_size: .
v_call: TRBV27
d_call: TRBD1
cdr3_nt: TGTGCCAGCAGTCCCATGACAGGGGTTCTGAACACTGAAGCTTTCTTT
cdr3_aa: CASSPMTGVLNTEAFF

j_call: TRBJ1-4
clone_size: .
v_call: TRBV5-1
d_call: .
cdr3_nt: TGCGCCAGCAGCTTATCGACTAATGAAAAACTGTTTTTT
cdr3_aa: CASSLSTNEKLFF

j_call: TRBJ2-2
clone_size: .
v_call: TRBV6-6
d_call: .
cdr3_nt: TGTGCCAGCAGACGGGACACCCCGAACACCGGGGAGCTGTTTTTT
cdr3_aa: CASRRDTPNTGELFF

j_call: TRBJ1-2
clone_size: .
v_call: TRBV18
d_call: TRBD1
cdr3_nt: TGTGCCAGCTCACCACAGGGGGCAGAGGGCTACACCTTC
cdr3_aa: CASSPQGAEGYTF

j_call: TRBJ2-1
clone_size: .
v_call: TRBV7-2
d_call: .
cdr3_nt: TGTGCCAGCAGCTTAGTACGGAATGAGCAGTTCTTC
cdr3_aa: CASSLVRNEQFF

j_call: TRBJ1-5
clone_size: once
v_call: TRBV7-8
d_call: .
cdr3_nt: TGTGCCAGCAGCTTAGTGGGTGGGGGGGGTCAGCCCCAGCATTTT
cdr3_aa: CASSLVGGGGQPQHF

j_call: TRBJ2-1
clone_size: .
v_call: TRBV2
d_call: .
cdr3_nt: TGTGCCAGCACCTTGACTAGTTTTAATGAGCAGTTCTTC
cdr3_aa: CASTLTSFNEQFF

j_call: TRBJ2-5
clone_size: few
v_call: TRBV5-4
d_call: TRBD2
cdr3_nt: TGTGCCAGCAGCTCACTAGCGGGGAGGCGGCAAGAGACCCAGTACTTC
cdr3_aa: CASSSLAGRRQETQYF

j_call: TRBJ1-1
clone_size: .
v_call: TRBV6-1
d_call: .
cdr3_nt: TGTGCCAGCAGTGGGGGGCGGGTGCAGACTGAAGCTTTCTTT
cdr3_aa: CASSGGRVQTEAFF

j_call: TRBJ2-1
clone_size: .
v_call: TRBV18
d_call: TRBD2
cdr3_nt: TGTGCCAGCTCACCCCGAGCTAGCGGGACTAACAATGAGCAGTTCTTC
cdr3_aa: CASSPRASGTNNEQFF

j_call: TRBJ1-1
clone_size: .
v_call: TRBV5-6
d_call: .
cdr3_nt: TGTGCCAGCAGCCGACCCGGCAGGGTCACTGAAGCTTTCTTT
cdr3_aa: CASSRPGRVTEAFF

j_call: TRBJ1-2
clone_size: .
v_call: TRBV7-2
d_call: .
cdr3_nt: TGTGCCAGCAGCTTAGAAAGGACTGGAATTAACTATGGCTACACCTTC
cdr3_aa: CASSLERTGINYGYTF

j_call: TRBJ2-1
clone_size: few
v_call: TRBV7-3
d_call: .
cdr3_nt: TGTGCCAGCAGCTTACAAGGGTTTAGCGGATTCAATGAGCAGTTCTTC
cdr3_aa: CASSLQGFSGFNEQFF

j_call: TRBJ2-2
clone_size: few
v_call: TRBV11-3
d_call: .
cdr3_nt: TGTGCCAGCAGCTTGCGGGGGAACACCGGGGAGCTGTTTTTT
cdr3_aa: CASSLRGNTGELFF

j_call: TRBJ2-2
clone_size: .
v_call: TRBV5-1
d_call: TRBD1
cdr3_nt: TGCGCCAGCAGCTGGGCAGGGGGTAACGGGGAGCTGTTTTTT
cdr3_aa: CASSWAGGNGELFF

j_call: TRBJ1-5
clone_size: .
v_call: TRBV15
d_call: TRBD1
cdr3_nt: TGTGCCACCAGCACCGAGACAGGGCGAGGTCAGCCCCAGCATTTT
cdr3_aa: CATSTETGRGQPQHF

j_call: TRBJ2-5
clone_size: .
v_call: TRBV7-8
d_call: TRBD1
cdr3_nt: TGTGCCAGCAGCCAACGAACCCAGGGGGCAGAGACCCAGTACTTC
cdr3_aa: CASSQRTQGAETQYF

j_call: TRBJ2-6
clone_size: .
v_call: TRBV7-2
d_call: .
cdr3_nt: TGTGCCAGCAGCCCAACCTCCAGGGCTGGGGCCAACGTCCTGACTTTC
cdr3_aa: CASSPTSRAGANVLTF

j_call: TRBJ1-2
clone_size: .
v_call: TRBV6-5
d_call: .
cdr3_nt: TGTGCCAGCAACGGCGGTTGGGACTATGGCTACACCTTC
cdr3_aa: CASNGGWDYGYTF

j_call: TRBJ1-5
clone_size: .
v_call: TRBV19
d_call: .
cdr3_nt: TGTGCCAGTAGTATTGCGGGAACGGGGCAGCTCAGAAATCAGCCCCAGCATTTT
cdr3_aa: CASSIAGTGQLRNQPQHF

j_call: TRBJ2-5
clone_size: .
v_call: TRBV5-6
d_call: TRBD2
cdr3_nt: TGTGCCAGCAGCTATGGACTAGATGGGACCCAGTACTTC
cdr3_aa: CASSYGLDGTQYF

j_call: TRBJ1-1
clone_size: .
v_call: TRBV19
d_call: TRBD1
cdr3_nt: TGTGCCAGTAATCCCCTCAGGGGGGCCGGGGACACTGAAGCTTTCTTT
cdr3_aa: CASNPLRGAGDTEAFF

j_call: TRBJ1-5
clone_size: .
v_call: TRBV28
d_call: .
cdr3_nt: TGTGCCAGCAAGCGGCCCAATCAGCCCCAGCATTTT
cdr3_aa: CASKRPNQPQHF

j_call: TRBJ2-2
clone_size: .
v_call: TRBV7-3
d_call: TRBD2
cdr3_nt: TGTGCCAGCAGCTTAAGACGCGGGGGGGCGAACACCGGGGAGCTGTTTTTT
cdr3_aa: CASSLRRGGANTGELFF

j_call: TRBJ2-7
clone_size: .
v_call: TRBV4-3
d_call: .
cdr3_nt: TGCGCCAGCAGCCAAGGTGGGCAGGGGTTCTACGAGCAGTACTTC
cdr3_aa: CASSQGGQGFYEQYF

j_call: TRBJ2-3
clone_size: .
v_call: TRBV5-1
d_call: TRBD2
cdr3_nt: TGCGCCAGCAGCTCGCGACTAGCGGGAGGGCGTACAGATACGCAGTATTTT
cdr3_aa: CASSSRLAGGRTDTQYF

j_call: TRBJ2-1
clone_size: .
v_call: TRBV19
d_call: .
cdr3_nt: TGTGCCAGTAGTACACAAACGGGGGGCCCCTACAATGAGCAGTTCTTC
cdr3_aa: CASSTQTGGPYNEQFF

j_call: TRBJ1-1
clone_size: .
v_call: TRBV19
d_call: .
cdr3_nt: TGTGCCAGTAGTATACGGAGGGTGGGGGGTGAAGCTTTCTTT
cdr3_aa: CASSIRRVGGEAFF

j_call: TRBJ1-5
clone_size: few
v_call: TRBV19
d_call: .
cdr3_nt: TGTGCCAGTAGGCCGGGACACCATAGCAATCAGCCCCAGCATTTT
cdr3_aa: CASRPGHHSNQPQHF

j_call: TRBJ1-2
clone_size: .
v_call: TRBV9
d_call: TRBD1
cdr3_nt: TGTGCCAGCAGCGTAGCCGACCCCGGACAGGGGAACTATGGCTACACCTTC
cdr3_aa: CASSVADPGQGNYGYTF

j_call: TRBJ2-5
clone_size: .
v_call: TRBV11-2
d_call: .
cdr3_nt: TGTGCCAGCAGCTTAATCAGGGCTCAAGAGAGCCAGTACTTC
cdr3_aa: CASSLIRAQESQYF

j_call: TRBJ2-3
clone_size: once
v_call: TRBV27
d_call: .
cdr3_nt: TGTGCCCTACGAAGCACAGATACGCAGTATTTT
cdr3_aa: CALRSTDTQYF

j_call: TRBJ1-1
clone_size: .
v_call: TRBV6-4
d_call: .
cdr3_nt: TGTGCCAGCAGTGACTCGATACAGGGATTGGAAGCTTTCTTT
cdr3_aa: CASSDSIQGLEAFF

j_call: TRBJ1-2
clone_size: .
v_call: TRBV6-5
d_call: .
cdr3_nt: TGTGCCAGCAGTTCTGGCCGGACAGAAGGCTATGGCTACACCTTC
cdr3_aa: CASSSGRTEGYGYTF

j_call: TRBJ2-7
clone_size: .
v_call: TRBV4-1
d_call: TRBD1
cdr3_nt: TGCGCCAGCAGCCAAGCCCCGGGACAGGGCTACGAGCAGTACTTC
cdr3_aa: CASSQAPGQGYEQYF

j_call: TRBJ2-1
clone_size: .
v_call: TRBV7-9
d_call: TRBD2
cdr3_nt: TGTGCCAGCAGCTTAGCGCTCGGGGGGGCCTACAATGAGCAGTTCTTC
cdr3_aa: CASSLALGGAYNEQFF

j_call: TRBJ2-3
clone_size: .
v_call: TRBV5-4
d_call: TRBD2
cdr3_nt: TGTGCCAGCAGGTGGGGTGGCCTTAGCGGGAACACAGATACGCAGTATTTT
cdr3_aa: CASRWGGLSGNTDTQYF

j_call: TRBJ2-3
clone_size: .
v_call: TRBV15
d_call: .
cdr3_nt: TGTGCCACCAGCAGAGCTGGCGGCTCCACAGATACGCAGTATTTT
cdr3_aa: CATSRAGGSTDTQYF

j_call: TRBJ1-5
clone_size: .
v_call: TRBV9
d_call: .
cdr3_nt: TGTGCCAGCAGCCTCGGACAGCGGAACGAGCCCCAGCATTTT
cdr3_aa: CASSLGQRNEPQHF

j_call: TRBJ1-1
clone_size: .
v_call: TRBV2
d_call: .
cdr3_nt: TGTGCCAGCAACAGAGTCGGTGTACGCACTGAAGCTTTCTTT
cdr3_aa: CASNRVGVRTEAFF

j_call: TRBJ2-7
clone_size: .
v_call: TRBV18
d_call: TRBD1
cdr3_nt: TGTGCCAGCTCACCCGAGGGACAGGGCTACGAGCAGTACTTC
cdr3_aa: CASSPEGQGYEQYF

j_call: TRBJ2-7
clone_size: .
v_call: TRBV28
d_call: .
cdr3_nt: TGTGCCAGCAGTTCCCCACTTCTAGGCGAGCAGTACTTC
cdr3_aa: CASSSPLLGEQYF

j_call: TRBJ1-1
clone_size: .
v_call: TRBV9
d_call: .
cdr3_nt: TGTGCCAGCAGCGTACACCAGTCGACTGAAGCTTTCTTT
cdr3_aa: CASSVHQSTEAFF

j_call: TRBJ2-1
clone_size: few
v_call: TRBV13
d_call: TRBD2
cdr3_nt: TGTGCCAGCAGCTTAGGCTATGGCGGGAGGGAGCAGTTCTTC
cdr3_aa: CASSLGYGGREQFF

j_call: TRBJ1-2
clone_size: once
v_call: TRBV2
d_call: .
cdr3_nt: TGTGCCAGCAGCCTCCGGGGGGCGAACTATGGCTACACCTTC
cdr3_aa: CASSLRGANYGYTF

j_call: TRBJ2-5
clone_size: .
v_call: TRBV7-8
d_call: TRBD1
cdr3_nt: TGTGCCAGCAGCTTAGGGGGACAGCAAGAGACCCAGTACTTC
cdr3_aa: CASSLGGQQETQYF

j_call: TRBJ2-1
clone_size: .
v_call: TRBV5-1
d_call: .
cdr3_nt: TGCGCCAGCAGCTTGGTGGGTTTATCCAGCGGGTCATACAATGAGCAGTTCTTC
cdr3_aa: CASSLVGLSSGSYNEQFF

j_call: TRBJ1-5
clone_size: .
v_call: TRBV5-8
d_call: TRBD1
cdr3_nt: TGTGCCAGCAGCTTGGACATAGGGGGCGATCAGCCCCAGCATTTT
cdr3_aa: CASSLDIGGDQPQHF

j_call: TRBJ1-2
clone_size: .
v_call: TRBV5-1
d_call: .
cdr3_nt: TGCGCCAGCAGCGCCTCTACAGAGAACTATGGCTACACCTTC
cdr3_aa: CASSASTENYGYTF

j_call: TRBJ2-7
clone_size: .
v_call: TRBV21-1
d_call: .
cdr3_nt: TGTGCCAGCAGCACCCCTCTAGCGGGACGGACCGAGCAGTACTTC
cdr3_aa: CASSTPLAGRTEQYF